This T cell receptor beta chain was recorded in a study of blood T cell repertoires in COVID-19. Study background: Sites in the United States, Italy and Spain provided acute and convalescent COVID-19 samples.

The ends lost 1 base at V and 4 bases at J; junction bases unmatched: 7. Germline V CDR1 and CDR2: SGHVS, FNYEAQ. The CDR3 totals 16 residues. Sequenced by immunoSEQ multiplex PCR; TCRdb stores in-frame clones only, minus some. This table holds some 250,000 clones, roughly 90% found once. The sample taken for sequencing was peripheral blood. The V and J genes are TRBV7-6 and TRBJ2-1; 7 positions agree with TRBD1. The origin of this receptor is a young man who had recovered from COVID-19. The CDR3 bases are TGTGCCAGCAGCTTAGTAGGGGGCGCTGGTTACAATGAGCAGTTCTTC. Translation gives CASSLVGGAGYNEQFF.